At least ten counts were recorded for the clone carrying this TCR beta chain. What it binds is not known. This sample stems from a study of cytomegalovirus exposure and HLA in healthy donors. Study details: HLA-typed donors contributed some 83 million unique TCRs, which were held in an early data release.

The CDR3 loop spans 15 amino acids. Germline assignment: CDR1 SNHLY and CDR2 FYNNEI. V lost 6 bases, J lost 1 base, and 5 bases stayed unmatched. General study findings and limits: Beyond CMV serostatus, there was no information to go on about immune exposure. Being productive about 87% or about 30% of the time was typical of most TCR beta V segments in an earlier analysis. In all likelihood, a cluster of highly shared sequence variants was a sequencing artifact.

The PCR contained 60 Vbeta and 13 Jbeta primers. Data came from immunoSEQ multiplex PCR; TCRdb stores just in-frame clones and leaves some out. The sample has a few hundred thousand clones; almost 80% are singletons. This TCR was recovered from a man between 18 and 29 years old in good health and CMV-seronegative. The source material was PBMCs. The chain has TRBV2 and TRBJ1-5; 8 bases agree with TRBD1. Here the CDR3 DNA reads TGTGCCAGCAGGGTGGGACAGGCAAGCAATCAGCCCCAGCATTTT. Amino acids: CASRVGQASNQPQHF.